The 7 T cell receptor beta chains presented below share a single source sample, sequenced in a study of PD-1 blockade in classical Hodgkin lymphoma. The data were produced by immunoSEQ multiplex PCR, yet TCRdb's version contains in-frame clones alone and is incomplete. The data hold roughly 100,000 clones, with around nine tenths observed a single time. Time point given: cycle 4 day 1 (C4D1), after more than five weeks of nivolumab. Brentuximab vedotin exposure varied, and every patient relapsed after autologous stem cell transplantation. Specimen: peripheral blood mononuclear cells (PBMCs), collected before the fourth cycle of nivolumab. These TCRs come from a human donor with classical Hodgkin lymphoma.

The chain combines TRBV7-9 with TRBJ2-1; 8 bases match TRBD2. Unmatched junction bases numbered 9, after V lost 4 bases and J lost 10 bases. Germline V gene lookup returns CDR1 SEHNR and CDR2 FQNEAQ (reference sequence). CDR3 size: 14 residues. CDR3 amino acids: CASSYGLAPKEQFF. The CDR3 bases are TGTGCCAGCAGCTATGGACTAGCTCCAAAAGAGCAGTTCTTC.

The rearrangement joins TRBV15 to TRBJ1-3; no clear D. V lost 0 bases and J lost 9, with 15 bases in between. From germline, CDR1 is LNHNV and CDR2 YYDKDF (reference sequence). CDR3 size: 15 residues. CDR3 in DNA: TGTGCCACCAGCAGAGAGTCTGCCAAGTTTGGCACCATATATTTT. Translated: CATSRESAKFGTIYF.

This clone came up a few times. The chain joins TRBV5-4 to TRBJ2-2; D call uncertain. V gave up 3 bases and J gave up 4 bases, with 16 bases separating them. The CDR3 consists of 16 residues. The germline V gene encodes CDR1 SGHNT and CDR2 YYREEE (reference sequence). CDR3 residues: CASSSPAASGTGELFF. The CDR3 nucleotides are TGTGCCAGCAGCTCCCCGGCGGCGTCGGGCACCGGGGAGCTGTTTTTT.

The rearrangement uses TRBV12-2 and TRBJ1-5. TRBV12-2 is a pseudogene locus. This CDR3 comprises 16 residues. CDR3 sequence: CASRCGTDVSNQPQHF. The CDR3 bases are TGTGCAAGTCGGTGCGGGACGGATGTTAGCAATCAGCCCCAGCATTTT.

This clone occurred once. The chain employs TRBV27 and TRBJ2-3, with 15 nucleotides matching TRBD2. The trim removed 3 bases at V and 0 bases at J, leaving 7 bases unmatched. The CDR3 spans 19 residues. Germline loops: CDR1 MNHEY, CDR2 SMNVEV (reference sequence). CDR3 sequence: CASSFWGLAGGSSTDTQYF. CDR3 DNA sequence: TGTGCCAGCAGTTTCTGGGGACTAGCGGGAGGTTCTAGCACAGATACGCAGTATTTT.

The chain has TRBV6-5 and TRBJ1-1; possible D gene TRBD1, 6 bases. The germline CDR1 and CDR2 sequences are MNHEY and SVGAGI. Trimming stripped 2 bases from V and 6 bases from J, with 19 bases between. The CDR3 has 16 residues. In DNA, the CDR3 is TGTGCCAGCAGTTACGGAAAGAACAGGGTTCGATCTGAAGCTTTCTTT. This gives the protein CASSYGKNRVRSEAFF.

The chain links TRBV14 to TRBJ2-5; TRBD1 agrees at 10 bases. Near its end, the DNA agrees better with TRBJ2-7, so the J call may be wrong. The CDR3 is 13 amino acids. Germline CDR1 SGHDN, CDR2 FVKESK. The CDR3 here is CASAGTGVYEQYF. CDR3 DNA sequence: TGTGCCAGCGCCGGGACAGGGGTCTACGAGCAGTACTTC.